The source of this T cell receptor (beta chain) is a study of T-cell memory formation after mild COVID-19. Looking at the study overall: TCR clusters mostly belonged to single donors. Findings of the study overall: A second wave expanding day 15 to 37 was CD4+-biased; contracting clones were balanced. The CD4+ clones that contracted clustered mainly within CM and EM, and the CD8+ clones concentrated in EMRA. Clones from the second wave (peaking day 37) had unconfirmed SARS-CoV-2 specificity.

One entry per CDR3 protein, called by TCRdb with MiXCR from the 5' RACE reads. Counted here are hundreds of thousands of distinct CDR3 sequences, 20% occurring once; the ten biggest clones make up 12%. Worth noting for this clonotype: The target antigen is unknown.

Germline V gives CDR1 MNHEY, CDR2 SMNVEV (reference sequence). This CDR3 is built from 16 residues. Trimming shortened V by 5 bases and J by 0 bases, and 14 bases separated the two germline ends. Sequencing was carried out using PBMCs or a T cell subset sorted from them (not recorded which). The V and J genes are TRBV27 and TRBJ2-1; D remains unclear. This TCR was recovered from an adult woman who had mild COVID-19 (a few samples of this study predate the infection). Cell type and time point are not known. The CDR3, as DNA: TGTGCCAGCAGTAGGGATCGGGTGAGCTCCTACAATGAGCAGTTCTTC. Its translation: CASSRDRVSSYNEQFF.